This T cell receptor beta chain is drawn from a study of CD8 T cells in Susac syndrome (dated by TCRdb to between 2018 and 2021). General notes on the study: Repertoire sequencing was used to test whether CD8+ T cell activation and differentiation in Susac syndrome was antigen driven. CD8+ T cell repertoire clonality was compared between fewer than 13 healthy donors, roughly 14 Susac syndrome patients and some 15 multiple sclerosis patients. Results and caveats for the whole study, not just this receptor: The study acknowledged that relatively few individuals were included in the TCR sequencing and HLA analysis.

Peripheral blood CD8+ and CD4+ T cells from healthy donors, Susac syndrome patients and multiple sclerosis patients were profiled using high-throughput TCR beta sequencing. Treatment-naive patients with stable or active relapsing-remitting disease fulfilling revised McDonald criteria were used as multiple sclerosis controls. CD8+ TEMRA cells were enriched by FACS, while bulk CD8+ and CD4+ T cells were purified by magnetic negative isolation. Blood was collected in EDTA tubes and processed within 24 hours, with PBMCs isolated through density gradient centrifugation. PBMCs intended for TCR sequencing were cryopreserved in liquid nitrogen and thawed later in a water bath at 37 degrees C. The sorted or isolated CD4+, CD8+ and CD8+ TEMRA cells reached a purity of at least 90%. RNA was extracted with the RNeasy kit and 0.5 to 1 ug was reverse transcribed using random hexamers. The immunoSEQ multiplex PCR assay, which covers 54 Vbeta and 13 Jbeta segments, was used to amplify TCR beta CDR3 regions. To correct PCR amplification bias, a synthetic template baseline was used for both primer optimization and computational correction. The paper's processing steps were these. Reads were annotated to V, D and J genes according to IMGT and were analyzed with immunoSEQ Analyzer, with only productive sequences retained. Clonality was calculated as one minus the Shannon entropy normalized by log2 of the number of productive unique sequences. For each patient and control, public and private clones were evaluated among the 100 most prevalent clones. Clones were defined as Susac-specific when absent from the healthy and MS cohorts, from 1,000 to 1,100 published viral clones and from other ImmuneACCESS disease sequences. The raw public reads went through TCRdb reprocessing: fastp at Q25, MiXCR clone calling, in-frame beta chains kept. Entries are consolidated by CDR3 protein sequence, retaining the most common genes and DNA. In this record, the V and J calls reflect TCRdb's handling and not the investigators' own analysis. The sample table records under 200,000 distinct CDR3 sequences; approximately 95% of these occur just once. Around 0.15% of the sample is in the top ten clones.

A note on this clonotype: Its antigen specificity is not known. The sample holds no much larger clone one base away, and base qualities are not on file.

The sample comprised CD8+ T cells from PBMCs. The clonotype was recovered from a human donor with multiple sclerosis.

The CDR3 region has the sequence CASSDPAFTYEQYF. The DNA sequence is TGTGCCAGCAGTGATCCCGCCTTCACCTACGAGCAGTACTTC. The rearranged segments are TRBV2 and TRBJ2-7, with the D gene not confidently named. V and J lose 3 bases and 2 bases, and a span of 11 bases separates them. For CDR1 and CDR2, the germline V gene lists SNHLY and FYNNEI. The CDR3 holds 14 amino acids from the cysteine to the phenylalanine. Left in the record is the CDR3 DNA by itself, 42 bases read in frame from the first base.